This TCR beta chain originates from a study of regulatory T cells in long-lasting Graves disease. To make TCR beta libraries, researchers used iRepertoire HTBI primers and Arm-PCR of CDR3 regions. MiXCR was run by TCRdb on the multiplex PCR reads, yielding one entry per CDR3 protein. The sample carries about 540,000 distinct CDR3 sequences, roughly 14% recorded once. Time point: newly diagnosed GD, antithyroid drugs for less than 3 months. The TCR library was made from RNA extracted from PBMCs. This sample was shared with a second study, whose subject was T cells in Graves' hyperthyroidism and ophthalmopathy.

This specimen consisted of peripheral blood mononuclear cells (PBMCs), obtained at new diagnosis, from a patient treated with antithyroid drugs. This clonotype was obtained from a young man with Graves disease.

The CDR3 DNA sequence: TGTGCCAGCAGCGGAACCCGGGACTTTACAGATACGCAGTATTTT. It is translated as CASSGTRDFTDTQYF. This chain links TRBV7-2 with TRBJ2-3, with D possibly matching TRBD2 (6 bases). Germline values: CDR1 SGHTA, CDR2 FQGNSA. There are 15 residues in the CDR3. Trimming took 5 bases from V and 3 from J, leaving 15 bases between them. Complete variable domain (other parts from reference TRBV7-2 and TRBJ2-3): GAGVSQSPSNKVTEKGKDVELRCDPISGHTALYWYRQSLGQGLEFLIYFQGNSAPDKSGLPSDRFSAERTGGSVSTLTIQRTQQEDSAVYLCASSGTRDFTDTQYFGPGTRLTVL.